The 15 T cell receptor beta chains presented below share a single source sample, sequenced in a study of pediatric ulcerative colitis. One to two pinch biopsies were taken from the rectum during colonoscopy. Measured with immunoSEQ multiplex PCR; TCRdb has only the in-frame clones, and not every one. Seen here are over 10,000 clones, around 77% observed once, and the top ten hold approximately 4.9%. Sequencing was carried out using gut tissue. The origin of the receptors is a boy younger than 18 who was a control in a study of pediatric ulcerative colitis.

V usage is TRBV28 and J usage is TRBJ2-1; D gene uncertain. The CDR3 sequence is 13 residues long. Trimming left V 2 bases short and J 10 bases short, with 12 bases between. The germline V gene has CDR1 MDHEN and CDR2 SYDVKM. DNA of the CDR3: TGTGCCAGCAGTTTAAAGGTTCATGGGGAGCAGTTCTTC. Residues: CASSLKVHGEQFF.

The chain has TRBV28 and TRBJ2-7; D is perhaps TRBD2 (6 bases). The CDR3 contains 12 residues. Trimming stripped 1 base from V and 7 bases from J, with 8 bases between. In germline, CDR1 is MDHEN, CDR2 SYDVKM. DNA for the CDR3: TGTGCCAGCAGTTTATATCGGGGGGAGCAGTACTTC. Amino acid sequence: CASSLYRGEQYF.

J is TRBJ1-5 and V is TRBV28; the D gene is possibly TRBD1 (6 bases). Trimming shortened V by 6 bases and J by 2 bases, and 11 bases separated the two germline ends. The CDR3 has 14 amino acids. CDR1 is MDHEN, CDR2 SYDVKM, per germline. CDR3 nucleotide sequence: TGTGCCAGCAGCAGGACAGACGGCAATCAGCCCCAGCATTTT. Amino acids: CASSRTDGNQPQHF.

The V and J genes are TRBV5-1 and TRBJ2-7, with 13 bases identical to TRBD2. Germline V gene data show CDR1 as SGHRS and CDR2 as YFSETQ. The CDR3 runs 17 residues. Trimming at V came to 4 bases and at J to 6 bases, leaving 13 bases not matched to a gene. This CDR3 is CASSPQPGLAGVGEQYV. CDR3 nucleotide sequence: TGCGCCAGCAGCCCGCAACCTGGACTAGCGGGAGTCGGCGAGCAGTACGTC.

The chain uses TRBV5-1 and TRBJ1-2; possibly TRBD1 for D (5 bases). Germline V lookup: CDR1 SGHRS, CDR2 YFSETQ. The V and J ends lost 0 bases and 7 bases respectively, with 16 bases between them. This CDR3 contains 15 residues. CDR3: CASSLAEGPISGYTF. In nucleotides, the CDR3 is TGCGCCAGCAGCTTGGCCGAGGGACCCATAAGTGGCTACACCTTC. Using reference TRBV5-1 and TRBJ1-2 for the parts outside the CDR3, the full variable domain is KAGVTQTPRYLIKTRGQQVTLSCSPISGHRSVSWYQQTPGQGLQFLFEYFSETQRNKGNFPGRFSGRQFSNSRSEMNVSTLELGDSALYLCASSLAEGPISGYTFGSGTRLTVV.

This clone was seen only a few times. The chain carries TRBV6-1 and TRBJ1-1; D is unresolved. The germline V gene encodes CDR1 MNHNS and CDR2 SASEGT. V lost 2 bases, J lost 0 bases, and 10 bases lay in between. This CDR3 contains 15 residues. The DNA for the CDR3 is TGTGCCAGCAGTGAACAGCACGCGGTGAACACTGAAGCTTTCTTT. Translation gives CASSEQHAVNTEAFF.

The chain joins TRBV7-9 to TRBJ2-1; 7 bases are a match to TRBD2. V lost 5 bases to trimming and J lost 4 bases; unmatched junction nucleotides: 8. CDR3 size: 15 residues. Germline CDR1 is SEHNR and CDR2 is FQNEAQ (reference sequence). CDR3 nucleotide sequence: TGTGCCAGCAGCCCTCGGGGGGATACTTACAATGAGCAGTTCTTC. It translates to CASSPRGDTYNEQFF.

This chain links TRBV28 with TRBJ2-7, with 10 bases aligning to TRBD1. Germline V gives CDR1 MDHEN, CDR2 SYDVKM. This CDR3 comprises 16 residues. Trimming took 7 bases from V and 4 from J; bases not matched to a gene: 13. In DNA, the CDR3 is TGTGCCAGCACTGGTGGGGCAGGGACAGGGGCATACGAGCAGTACGTC. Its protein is CASTGGAGTGAYEQYV.

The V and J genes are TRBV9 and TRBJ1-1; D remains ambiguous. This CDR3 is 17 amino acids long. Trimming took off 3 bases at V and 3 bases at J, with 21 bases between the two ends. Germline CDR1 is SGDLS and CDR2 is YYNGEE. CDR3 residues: CASSDKIGPLHDTEAFF. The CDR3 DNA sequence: TGTGCCAGCAGCGACAAGATCGGACCACTACACGACACTGAAGCTTTCTTT. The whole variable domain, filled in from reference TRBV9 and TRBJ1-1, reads DSGVTQTPKHLITATGQRVTLRCSPRSGDLSVYWYQQSLDQGLQFLIQYYNGEERAKGNILERFSAQQFPDLHSELNLSSLELGDSALYFCASSDKIGPLHDTEAFFGQGTRLTVV.

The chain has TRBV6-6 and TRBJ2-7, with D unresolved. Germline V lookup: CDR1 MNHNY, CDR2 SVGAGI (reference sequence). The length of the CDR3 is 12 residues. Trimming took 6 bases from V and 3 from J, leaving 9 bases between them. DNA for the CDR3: TGTGCCAGCAGCCCGGGTGTCTACGAGCAGTACTTC. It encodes CASSPGVYEQYF.

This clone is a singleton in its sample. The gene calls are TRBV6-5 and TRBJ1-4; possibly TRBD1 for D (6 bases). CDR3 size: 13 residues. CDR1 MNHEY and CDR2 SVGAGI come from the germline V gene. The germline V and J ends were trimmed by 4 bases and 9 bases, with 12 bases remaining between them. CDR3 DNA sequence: TGTGCCAGCAGTTCACAGGGTATGAAAAAACTGTTTTTT. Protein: CASSSQGMKKLFF.

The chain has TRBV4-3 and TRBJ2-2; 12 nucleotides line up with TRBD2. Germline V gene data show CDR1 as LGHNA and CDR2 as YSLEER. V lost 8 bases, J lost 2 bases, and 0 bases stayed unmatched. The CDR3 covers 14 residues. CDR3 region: CASGLAGNTGELFF. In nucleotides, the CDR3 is TGCGCCAGCGGACTAGCGGGAAACACCGGGGAGCTGTTTTTT.

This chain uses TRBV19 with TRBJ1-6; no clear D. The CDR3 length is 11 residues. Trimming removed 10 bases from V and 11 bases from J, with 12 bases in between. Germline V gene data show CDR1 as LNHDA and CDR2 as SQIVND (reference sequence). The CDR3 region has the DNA TGTGCCACCCTTATAGTCACACCCCTCCACTTT. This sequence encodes CATLIVTPLHF.

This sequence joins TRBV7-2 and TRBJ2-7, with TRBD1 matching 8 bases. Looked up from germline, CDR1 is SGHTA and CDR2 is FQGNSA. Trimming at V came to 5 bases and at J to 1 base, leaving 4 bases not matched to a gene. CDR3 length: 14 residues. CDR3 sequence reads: CASSLRQGSYEQYF. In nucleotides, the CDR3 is TGTGCCAGCAGCCTAAGACAGGGGTCCTACGAGCAGTACTTC.

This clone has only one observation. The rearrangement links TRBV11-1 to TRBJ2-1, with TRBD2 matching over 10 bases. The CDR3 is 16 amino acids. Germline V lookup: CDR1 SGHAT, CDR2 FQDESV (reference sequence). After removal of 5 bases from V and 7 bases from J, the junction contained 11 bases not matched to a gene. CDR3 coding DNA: TGTGCCAGCAGCGCTGGACAGCGGGAGGGTTTAAATGAGCAGTTCTTC. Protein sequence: CASSAGQREGLNEQFF.